This TCR beta chain is drawn from a study of blood T cell repertoires in COVID-19. CDR1 and CDR2 from the germline V gene are SGHRS and YFSETQ. Trimming removed 0 bases at V and 5 bases at J, with 12 bases between. This CDR3 is 15 amino acids long. Here immunoSEQ multiplex PCR was the method, and the copy in TCRdb shows in-frame clones only, minus some. The sample shows 250,000 to 350,000 clones, around 83% of them seen only once. The chain is built from TRBV5-1 and TRBJ1-5, with D possibly matching TRBD1 (5 bases). Material: peripheral blood. The sequence came from a woman between 50 and 59 years old with acute or convalescent COVID-19. CDR3 sequence: CASSLDGGNDQPQHF. CDR3 DNA sequence: TGCGCCAGCAGCTTGGACGGGGGAAACGATCAGCCCCAGCATTTT.